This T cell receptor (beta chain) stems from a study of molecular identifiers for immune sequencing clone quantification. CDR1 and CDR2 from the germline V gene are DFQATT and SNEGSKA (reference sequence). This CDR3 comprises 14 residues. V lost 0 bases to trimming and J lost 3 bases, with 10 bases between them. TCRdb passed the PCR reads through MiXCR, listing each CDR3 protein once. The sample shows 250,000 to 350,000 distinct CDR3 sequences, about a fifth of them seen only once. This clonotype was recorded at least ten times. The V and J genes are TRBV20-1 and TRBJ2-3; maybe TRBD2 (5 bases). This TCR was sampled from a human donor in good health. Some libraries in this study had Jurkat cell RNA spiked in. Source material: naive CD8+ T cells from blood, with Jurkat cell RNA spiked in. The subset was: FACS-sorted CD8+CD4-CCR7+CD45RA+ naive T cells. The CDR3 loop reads CSARDRLPTDTQYF. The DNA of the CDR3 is TGCAGTGCTAGAGATAGACTACCAACAGATACGCAGTATTTT.